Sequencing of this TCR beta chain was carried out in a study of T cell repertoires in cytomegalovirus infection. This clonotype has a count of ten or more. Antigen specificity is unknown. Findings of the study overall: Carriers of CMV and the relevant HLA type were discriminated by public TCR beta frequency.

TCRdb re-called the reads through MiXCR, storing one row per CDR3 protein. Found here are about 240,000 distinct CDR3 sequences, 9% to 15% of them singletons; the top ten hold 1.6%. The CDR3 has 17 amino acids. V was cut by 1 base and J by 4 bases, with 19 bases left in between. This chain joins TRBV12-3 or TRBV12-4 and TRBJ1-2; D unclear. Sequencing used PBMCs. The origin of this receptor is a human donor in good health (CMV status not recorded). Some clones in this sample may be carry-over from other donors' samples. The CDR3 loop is CASSLVGIRAGPYGYTF. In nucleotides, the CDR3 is TGTGCCAGCAGTTTAGTCGGGATTAGGGCAGGACCCTATGGCTACACCTTC.